A single sample gave rise to the 19 T cell receptor beta chains below, sequenced in a study of cytomegalovirus exposure and HLA in healthy donors. PCR involved 60 Vbeta and 13 Jbeta primers. Clones were read by immunoSEQ multiplex PCR, and TCRdb kept only the in-frame ones, dropping some. The sample consists of some 42,000 clones, around 50% of them appearing once. The sample comprised PBMCs. The origin of the receptors is a human donor in good health.

This rearrangement joins TRBV2 to TRBJ1-2; possibly TRBD1 for D (6 bases). The length of the CDR3 is 13 residues. Trimming removed 2 bases at V and 6 bases at J, with 10 bases between. Germline CDR1 SNHLY, CDR2 FYNNEI. In DNA form, the CDR3 reads TGTGCCAGCAGTGAAAAAAGGGGGAATGGCTACACCTTC. Its translation is CASSEKRGNGYTF.

V usage is TRBV30 and J usage is TRBJ2-6; 10 nucleotides agree with TRBD1. Germline lookup yields CDR1 GTSNPN and CDR2 SVGIG (reference sequence). Trimming removed 2 bases from V and 2 bases from J; junction bases left unmatched: 15. This CDR3 is built from 20 residues. DNA of the CDR3: TGTGCCTGGAGTCGACGATTAGGGGAGACAGGGGGCGCTGGGGCCAACGTCCTGACTTTC. Translation: CAWSRRLGETGGAGANVLTF.

In its sample, this clone was seen once. The chain carries TRBV27 and TRBJ1-2; D is uncertain. Germline lookup yields CDR1 MNHEY and CDR2 SMNVEV (reference sequence). The length of the CDR3 is 15 residues. V was cut by 1 base and J by 0 bases, with 9 bases left in between. In nucleotides, the CDR3 is TGTGCCAGCAGTTTATACCAGGACTCTAACTATGGCTACACCTTC. It yields the protein CASSLYQDSNYGYTF.

CDR3 protein: CASSMGQRSNQPQHF. The CDR3 region has the DNA TGTGCCAGCAGCATGGGACAGCGGAGCAATCAGCCCCAGCATTTT. The chain carries TRBV7-6 and TRBJ1-5; 7 bases map to TRBD1. Germline CDR1 is SGHVS and CDR2 is FNYEAQ. The trim removed 5 bases at V and 1 base at J, leaving 5 bases unmatched. The CDR3 consists of 15 residues.

This clone occurred once. The rearrangement links TRBV2 to TRBJ2-3, with TRBD2 matching over 10 bases. This CDR3 is built from 14 residues. Germline CDR1 reads SNHLY; CDR2 reads FYNNEI. V lost 11 bases to trimming and J lost 5 bases; unmatched junction nucleotides: 10. The CDR3, as DNA: TGTGCCGGAATTAAGCGGGAGGGGCAAGATACGCAGTATTTT. This sequence encodes CAGIKREGQDTQYF. Looking up the rest from reference TRBV2 and TRBJ2-3 gives the full variable domain: EPEVTQTPSHQVTQMGQEVILRCVPISNHLYFYWYRQILGQKVEFLVSFYNNEISEKSEIFDDQFSVERPDGSNFTLKIRSTKLEDSAMYFCAGIKREGQDTQYFGPGTRLTVL.

The V gene is TRBV5-6, the J gene TRBJ1-4, with 11 nucleotides matching TRBD1. V shed 4 bases, J shed 0 bases, and the junction held 8 bases outside the gene matches. The CDR3 sequence is 18 residues long. CDR1 and CDR2 (germline): SGHDT, YYEEEE. CDR3 DNA sequence: TGTGCCAGCAGCGAATGGACAGGGGGCAAGGCAACTAATGAAAAACTGTTTTTT. Encoded protein: CASSEWTGGKATNEKLFF.

This sequence joins TRBV19 and TRBJ1-1; possible D gene TRBD1, 6 bases. Trimming shortened V by 5 bases and J by 1 base, and 8 bases separated the two germline ends. The CDR3 extends over 13 amino acids. CDR1 LNHDA and CDR2 SQIVND come from the germline V gene (reference sequence). The CDR3 reads CASSRGANTEAFF. CDR3 DNA sequence: TGTGCCAGTAGTCGGGGGGCGAACACTGAAGCTTTCTTT.

CDR3 sequence: CASSLGVNEQFF. In DNA form, the CDR3 reads TGTGCCAGCAGCCTAGGGGTCAATGAGCAGTTCTTC. The chain combines TRBV5-6 with TRBJ2-1; D is possibly TRBD1 (5 bases). V was trimmed by 4 bases and J by 6 bases, leaving 8 bases between them. This CDR3 region has 12 residues. Germline assignment: CDR1 SGHDT and CDR2 YYEEEE.

This clone occurred a few times. For the CDR3, the DNA is TGCAGCGAAGGTGTAAGCGGTAAGGGCTACACCTTC. This sequence encodes CSEGVSGKGYTF. The chain couples TRBV29-1 to TRBJ1-2; D not certain. The CDR3 extends over 12 amino acids. Deletions cut 7 bases from V and 8 bases from J, with 17 bases between. Germline CDR1 reads SQVTM; CDR2 reads ANQGSEA.

This sequence joins TRBV7-9 and TRBJ1-5; D unresolved. V lost 3 bases and J 8 bases, leaving 11 bases between the germline ends. CDR1 and CDR2 from the germline V gene are SEHNR and FQNEAQ (reference sequence). The CDR3 runs to 13 residues. The CDR3: CASSFTGMEPQHF. The DNA for the CDR3 is TGTGCCAGCAGCTTCACGGGGATGGAGCCCCAGCATTTT.

This clone was seen a handful of times. J is TRBJ2-1 and V is TRBV27, with 14 bases lining up with TRBD2. CDR1 and CDR2 from the germline V gene are MNHEY and SMNVEV (reference sequence). The CDR3 has 19 residues. Trimming at V came to 7 bases and at J to 1 base, leaving 12 bases not matched to a gene. This CDR3 reads CASTPSGLAGVPSYNEQFF. The CDR3 region has the DNA TGTGCCAGCACCCCTTCGGGACTAGCGGGGGTCCCTTCCTACAATGAGCAGTTCTTC.

This clone was seen a handful of times. At one end the junction does not follow the germline gene, possibly because of a read error. The chain links TRBV10-2 to TRBJ1-1, with D maybe TRBD1 (5 bases). CDR3 length: 17 amino acids. Germline CDR1 and CDR2: WSHSY and SAAADI. This CDR3 reads CASRGVSLTATNSEAFF. In DNA form, the CDR3 reads TGCGCCAGCAGAGGAGTCTCGTTGACAGCAACTAACAGTGAAGCTTTCTTT.

The chain is built from TRBV7-2 and TRBJ2-1, with D maybe TRBD2 (5 bases). The CDR3 consists of 15 residues. V was pared by 4 bases and J by 8 bases, with 18 bases between. Germline V gene lookup returns CDR1 SGHTA and CDR2 FQGNSA. CDR3 protein: CASSSPDGIGDEQFF. CDR3 DNA: TGTGCCAGCAGCTCCCCAGACGGGATAGGCGATGAGCAGTTCTTC.

This chain connects TRBV19 to TRBJ1-6, with unresolved D. Per the germline V gene, CDR1 is LNHDA and CDR2 is SQIVND (reference sequence). The V gene lost 5 bases and the J gene lost 4 bases, with 6 bases spanning the gap. There are 13 residues in the CDR3. The CDR3, as DNA: TGTGCCAGTAGTGCGACTTATAATTCACCCCTCCACTTT. This codes for CASSATYNSPLHF.

The V and J genes are TRBV18 and TRBJ1-2, with TRBD1 matching 12 bases. The germline V gene has CDR1 KGHSH and CDR2 LQKENI. This CDR3 spans 17 amino acids. With 2 bases clipped from V and 3 bases from J, the junction kept 7 bases outside the gene matches. The CDR3 here is CASSPLGQGALDYGYTF. The CDR3 bases are TGTGCCAGCTCACCATTGGGACAGGGGGCGTTGGACTATGGCTACACCTTC.

The rearrangement joins TRBV18 to TRBJ1-2; TRBD1 is a possible D gene (6 bases). The CDR3 covers 16 residues. Trimming removed 0 bases at V and 4 bases at J, with 15 bases between. Germline V lookup: CDR1 KGHSH, CDR2 LQKENI. CDR3 in amino acids: CASSPPTDRFIYGYTF. Here the CDR3 DNA reads TGTGCCAGCTCACCACCGACGGACAGATTTATCTATGGCTACACCTTC.

There are a few counts of this clone. The chain recombines TRBV11-2 with TRBJ1-6, with D perhaps TRBD1 (6 bases). Germline V lookup: CDR1 SGHAT, CDR2 FQNNGV. V was clipped by 6 bases and J by 3 bases, with 9 bases between them. The CDR3 covers 14 residues. CDR3 DNA: TGTGCCAGCAGGGGGACATTCTATAATTCACCCCTCCACTTT. Protein sequence: CASRGTFYNSPLHF.

This clone has just a few counts. The rearrangement uses TRBV9 and TRBJ2-1; possible D gene TRBD1, 6 bases. The germline CDR1 and CDR2 sequences are SGDLS and YYNGEE. This CDR3 has 16 residues. V lost 2 bases to trimming and J lost 8 bases, with 20 bases between them. The CDR3 coding sequence is TGTGCCAGCAGCGTCCAGGGGTCTATAATTATCGATGAGCAGTTCTTC. The encoded protein is CASSVQGSIIIDEQFF.

The V gene is TRBV30, the J gene TRBJ1-1; D uncertain. The CDR3 has 13 amino acids. V was trimmed by 2 bases and J by 2 bases, leaving 9 bases between them. Germline loops: CDR1 GTSNPN, CDR2 SVGIG (reference sequence). The CDR3 sequence: CAWSYRGNTEAFF. In DNA, the CDR3 is TGTGCCTGGAGTTACCGGGGAAACACTGAAGCTTTCTTT.